The count of the clone carrying this TCR beta chain is one. The data originate from a study of CD8 T cells in Susac syndrome. RNA totalling about 0.45 to 1 ug underwent reverse transcription with random hexamers. It was immunoSEQ multiplex PCR that amplified TCR beta CDR3 across 54 Vbeta and 13 Jbeta. A single record per CDR3 protein comes from TCRdb applying MiXCR to the immunoSEQ multiplex PCR reads. The data contain 150,000 to 200,000 distinct CDR3 sequences, around 93% of them singletons. Relapsing-remitting disease, either stable or active, was present in the treatment-naive patients who were the multiple sclerosis controls. Negative isolation was applied to CD8+ and CD4+ T cells, and FACS enrichment was applied to TEMRA cells. Per germline, CDR1 LNHNV and CDR2 YYDKDF (reference sequence). V lost 0 bases and J lost 7, with 16 bases in between. The CDR3 extends over 16 amino acids.

The TCR was taken from a human donor with multiple sclerosis. V is TRBV15 and J is TRBJ2-1; D is possibly TRBD2 (6 bases). The sample consisted of CD4+ T cells from PBMCs. The CDR3 spells CATSRDNSGGRNEQFF. CDR3 coding DNA: TGTGCCACCAGCAGAGACAACAGTGGGGGGAGGAATGAGCAGTTCTTC.